Ten or more counts support the clone carrying this T cell receptor (beta chain). Exclusion of patients followed from uncontrolled infection, other autoimmune disease, pregnancy or lactation. CDR1 and CDR2 (germline): LGHNA, YNFKEQ. This CDR3 has 15 residues. Trimming left V 1 base short and J 2 bases short, with 11 bases between. Amplification yielded TCR beta CDR3 regions, with RNA transcripts as the source. The HTBI primer set drove a first-round RT-PCR of the TCR CDR3. TCRdb independently ran MiXCR on the multiplex PCR reads; one entry per CDR3 protein. The sample contains around 340,000 distinct CDR3 sequences, over 15% of which appear only once. The data derive from a study of T cells in Graves' hyperthyroidism and ophthalmopathy.

This TCR derives from a woman aged 35 to 49 with Graves' ophthalmopathy. The chain links TRBV4-2 to TRBJ1-2; no clear D gene. The sequencing sample was made of blood. The CDR3 region has the DNA TGTGCCAGCAGCCAAGGGACGCGGGGAAACTATGGCTACACCTTC. Its protein is CASSQGTRGNYGYTF.